The 2 T cell receptor beta chains reported below all come from one sample, sequenced in a study of blood T cell repertoires in COVID-19. TCRdb keeps only in-frame clones here, not all; method: immunoSEQ multiplex PCR. The sample lists under 250,000 clones, approximately 85% occurring once. The specimen sequenced was peripheral blood. These receptors originate from a man aged 50-59 years with acute or convalescent COVID-19.

The rearrangement links TRBV10-1 to TRBJ2-7, with D perhaps matching TRBD1 (5 bases). The CDR3 sequence is 13 residues long. V was trimmed by 2 bases and J by 2 bases, leaving 7 bases between them. Germline CDR1 and CDR2: WNHNN and SYGVQD (reference sequence). The CDR3 loop is CASSEGQAYEQYF. In DNA, the CDR3 is TGCGCCAGCAGTGAGGGACAAGCCTACGAGCAGTACTTC.

This chain links TRBV5-1 with TRBJ1-2, with D perhaps matching TRBD1 (6 bases). Per the germline V gene, CDR1 is SGHRS and CDR2 is YFSETQ. With 0 bases removed from V and 4 bases from J, the gap between germline ends came to 10 bases. The CDR3 sequence is 14 residues long. Here the CDR3 reads CASSLGTESYGYTF. Written as DNA, the CDR3 is TGCGCCAGCAGCTTGGGGACAGAGAGCTATGGCTACACCTTC.